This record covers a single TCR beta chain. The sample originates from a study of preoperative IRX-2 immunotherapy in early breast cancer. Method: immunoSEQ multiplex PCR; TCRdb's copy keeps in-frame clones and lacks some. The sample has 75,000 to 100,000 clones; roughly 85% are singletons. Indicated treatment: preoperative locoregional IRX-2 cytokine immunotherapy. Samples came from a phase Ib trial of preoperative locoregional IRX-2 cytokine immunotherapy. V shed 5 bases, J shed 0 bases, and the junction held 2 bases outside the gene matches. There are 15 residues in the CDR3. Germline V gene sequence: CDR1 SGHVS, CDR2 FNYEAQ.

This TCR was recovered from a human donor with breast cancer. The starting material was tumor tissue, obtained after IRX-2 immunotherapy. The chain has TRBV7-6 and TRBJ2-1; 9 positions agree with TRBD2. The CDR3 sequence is CASSPSGISYNEQFF. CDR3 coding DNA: TGTGCCAGCAGCCCTAGCGGGATCTCCTACAATGAGCAGTTCTTC.